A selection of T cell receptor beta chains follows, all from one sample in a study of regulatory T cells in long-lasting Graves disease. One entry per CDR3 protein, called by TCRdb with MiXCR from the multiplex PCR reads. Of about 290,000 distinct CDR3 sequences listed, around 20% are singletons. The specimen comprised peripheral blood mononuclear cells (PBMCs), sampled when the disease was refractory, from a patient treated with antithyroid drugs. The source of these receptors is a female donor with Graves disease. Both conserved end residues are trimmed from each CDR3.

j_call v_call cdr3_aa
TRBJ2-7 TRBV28 ASSPKDSYEQY
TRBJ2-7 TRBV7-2 ASSLGGAGEAYEQY
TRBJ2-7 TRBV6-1 ASILGRNSYEQY
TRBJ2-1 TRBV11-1 ASSVGTDYYNEQF
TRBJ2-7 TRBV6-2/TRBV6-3 ASSYPGGVGRNEQY
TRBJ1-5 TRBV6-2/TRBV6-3 ASSYAFHQPQH
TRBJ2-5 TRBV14 ASSRLRGQETQY
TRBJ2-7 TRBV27 ASSLPNDSYGQY
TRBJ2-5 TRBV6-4 ASSPSLAPQETQY
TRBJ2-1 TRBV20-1 SARDGRSLRSYNEQF
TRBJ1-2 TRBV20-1 SAIPTGSYGYT
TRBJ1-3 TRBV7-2 ASSLDPGAGNTIY
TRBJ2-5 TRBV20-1 SASDGAQY
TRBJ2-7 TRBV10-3 AITRDGSYEQY
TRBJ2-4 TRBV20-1 SARRGTDIQY
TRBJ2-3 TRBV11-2 ASSPGQLSDTQY
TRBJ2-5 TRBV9 ASSVTGEETQY
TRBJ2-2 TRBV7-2 ASSLDRTGNTGELF
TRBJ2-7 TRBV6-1 ATTNPGILYEQY